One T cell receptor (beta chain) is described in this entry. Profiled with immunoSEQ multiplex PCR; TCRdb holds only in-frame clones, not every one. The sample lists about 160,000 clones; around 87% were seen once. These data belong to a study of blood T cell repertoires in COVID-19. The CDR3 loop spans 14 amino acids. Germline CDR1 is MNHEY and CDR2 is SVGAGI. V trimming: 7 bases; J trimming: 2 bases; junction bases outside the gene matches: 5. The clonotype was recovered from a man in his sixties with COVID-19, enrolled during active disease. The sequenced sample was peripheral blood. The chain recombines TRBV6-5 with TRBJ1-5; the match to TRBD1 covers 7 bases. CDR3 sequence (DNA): TGTGCCAGCAATACAGGGGCGGGCAATCAGCCCCAGCATTTT. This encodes CASNTGAGNQPQHF.